The 17 T cell receptor beta chains in this list originate from one sample, sequenced in a study of glioma-infiltrating T cells after dendritic cell vaccination. The method was immunoSEQ multiplex PCR; TCRdb's version includes in-frame clones alone and lacks a portion of them. The sample has 90,000 or so clones; under 90% are singletons. Source: blood, taken before dendritic cell vaccination. The receptors derive from a human donor with glioblastoma.

The chain recombines TRBV7-3 with TRBJ1-1; D ambiguous. The CDR3 is 13 residues long. CDR1 SGHTA and CDR2 FQGTGA come from the germline V gene. The V gene lost 5 bases and the J gene lost 4 bases, with 11 bases spanning the gap. The CDR3 nucleotides read TGTGCCAGCAGCCCCCTCGGGAGCACTGAAGCTTTCTTT. It encodes CASSPLGSTEAFF.

V gene TRBV5-1 combines with J gene TRBJ2-7, with 8 bases lining up with TRBD2. Per germline, CDR1 SGHRS and CDR2 YFSETQ. With V trimmed by 2 bases and J by 2 bases, 3 bases remained unmatched. This CDR3 is 14 amino acids long. CDR3 in amino acids: CASSFTSGTYEQYF. As DNA, the CDR3 is TGCGCCAGCAGCTTTACTAGCGGTACCTACGAGCAGTACTTC.

The chain uses TRBV6-5 and TRBJ2-7, with D possibly being TRBD2 (7 bases). The better agreement between TRBJ2-5 and the DNA end casts doubt on the J call. Germline V lookup: CDR1 MNHEY, CDR2 SVGAGI. The CDR3 runs 15 residues. The CDR3 region has the DNA TGTGCCAGCAGTTCTGGGGGGGCGGCCGGGGAGACCCAGTACTTC. This translates into CASSSGGAAGETQYF.

About this clone: An end of the junction does not agree with germline; a read error may underlie this. The rearrangement links TRBV30 to TRBJ2-6; perhaps TRBD2 as D (5 bases). This CDR3 is 10 amino acids long. Germline V lookup: CDR1 GTSNPN, CDR2 SVGIG (reference sequence). The CDR3 region has the DNA TGTGCCTCCGGGGTCAACGTCCTGACTTTC. Translated: CASGVNVLTF.

Turning to this clone: Different DNA sequences within this sample yield the same CDR3. The rearrangement joins TRBV27 to TRBJ1-1; D ambiguous. Germline loops: CDR1 MNHEY, CDR2 SMNVEV (reference sequence). CDR3 length: 13 residues. Deletions cut 2 bases from V and 1 base from J, with 5 bases between. In DNA, the CDR3 is TGTGCCAGCAGTTTAGCCGGGAACACTGAAGCTTTCTTT. Amino acid sequence: CASSLAGNTEAFF.

The rearrangement joins TRBV4-1 to TRBJ1-1; D possibly corresponds to TRBD1 (6 bases). Germline values: CDR1 MGHRA, CDR2 YSYEKL. V lost 0 bases and J 0 bases, leaving 17 bases between the germline ends. The CDR3 contains 18 residues. The CDR3 DNA sequence: TGCGCCAGCAGCCAAGACACCCCCGCACAGGGTATGAACACTGAAGCTTTCTTT. Residues: CASSQDTPAQGMNTEAFF.

This chain links TRBV5-1 with TRBJ2-3; D is undetermined. Between the trimmed V and J ends, which lost 1 base and 5 bases, there was a span of 8 bases. Looked up from germline, CDR1 is SGHRS and CDR2 is YFSETQ. This CDR3 has 13 residues. Written as DNA, the CDR3 is TGCGCCAGCAGCTTGATACCAGGAGATACGCAGTATTTT. It translates to CASSLIPGDTQYF. The variable domain in full, completed from reference TRBV5-1 and TRBJ2-3, reads KAGVTQTPRYLIKTRGQQVTLSCSPISGHRSVSWYQQTPGQGLQFLFEYFSETQRNKGNFPGRFSGRQFSNSRSEMNVSTLELGDSALYLCASSLIPGDTQYFGPGTRLTVL.

V gene TRBV6-9 combines with J gene TRBJ1-3, with 9 bases aligning to TRBD1. V lost 3 bases to trimming and J lost 4 bases; unmatched junction nucleotides: 7. From germline, CDR1 is MNHGY and CDR2 SVAAGI. The CDR3 consists of 16 residues. CDR3 amino acids: CASSYNRGRTGNTIYF. As DNA, the CDR3 is TGTGCCAGCAGTTACAACAGGGGGCGCACAGGAAACACCATATATTTT.

This chain links TRBV5-1 with TRBJ2-7; 7 bases are a match to TRBD1. The J segment lost 6 bases and the V segment lost 0 bases, leaving 12 bases of the junction unmatched. This CDR3 spans 16 amino acids. The germline V gene encodes CDR1 SGHRS and CDR2 YFSETQ. The CDR3 protein is CASSLGLTGKSSEQYF. The CDR3 DNA reads as TGCGCCAGCAGCTTGGGGCTGACAGGGAAGTCAAGCGAGCAGTACTTC.

Comment on this clone: One junction end disagrees with the germline gene, perhaps due to a read error. This chain links TRBV5-4 with TRBJ2-7, with 15 bases identical to TRBD2. The germline CDR1 and CDR2 sequences are SGHNT and YYREEE (reference sequence). The CDR3 has 18 residues. In DNA, the CDR3 is TGCGCCAGCAGCGGGCTGGGACTAGCGGGAGGCTCCTCCTACGAGCAGTACTTC. Translated: CASSGLGLAGGSSYEQYF.

This chain joins TRBV10-1 and TRBJ1-2, with 8 bases that match TRBD1. The CDR3 totals 13 residues. Germline trimming cut 4 bases from V and 3 bases from J; bases unmatched to any gene: 1. Per the germline V gene, CDR1 is WNHNN and CDR2 is SYGVQD (reference sequence). CDR3 in DNA: TGCGCCAGCAGTGTGGGACAGGACTATGGCTACACCTTC. This translates into CASSVGQDYGYTF.

J is TRBJ2-1 and V is TRBV10-3; 11 nucleotides align to TRBD2. V trimming: 10 bases; J trimming: 4 bases; junction bases outside the gene matches: 15. Germline values: CDR1 ENHRY, CDR2 SYGVKD. The CDR3 totals 17 residues. The chain's CDR3 is CATTTSGTPRRYNEQFF. The CDR3 nucleotides read TGTGCCACTACGACTAGCGGGACCCCGAGAAGATACAATGAGCAGTTCTTC.

The chain is built from TRBV29-1 and TRBJ2-4; TRBD1 is a possible D gene (5 bases). Trimming took 7 bases from V and 0 from J, leaving 22 bases between them. The CDR3 extends over 17 amino acids. Germline assignment: CDR1 SQVTM and CDR2 ANQGSEA. The CDR3 DNA reads TGCAGCGCTGCCTGGGGATTCGACAGACTAGCCAAAAACATTCAGTACTTC. Protein: CSAAWGFDRLAKNIQYF.

The V call is TRBV4-1, the J call TRBJ2-7; TRBD1 aligns across 7 bases. This CDR3 has 15 residues. CDR1 and CDR2 from the germline V gene are MGHRA and YSYEKL. J lost 1 base, V lost 3 bases, and 6 bases had no gene match. CDR3 region: CASSHQPGQSYEQYF. The CDR3 DNA reads TGCGCCAGCAGCCACCAACCGGGACAGTCCTACGAGCAGTACTTC.

The chain combines TRBV9 with TRBJ2-7; D gene ambiguous. Germline CDR1 SGDLS, CDR2 YYNGEE. Trimming pared 0 bases from V and 1 base from J, leaving 11 bases between. This CDR3 has 15 amino acids. CDR3 in DNA: TGTGCCAGCAGCGTAGCGGCGGTTAGTTCCTACGAGCAGTACTTC. Translating gives CASSVAAVSSYEQYF.

This CDR3 reads CASSRTSGLTDTQYF. The DNA for the CDR3 is TGTGCCAGCAGTCGGACTAGCGGGCTCACAGATACGCAGTATTTT. V gene TRBV9 combines with J gene TRBJ2-3, with 11 bases aligning to TRBD2. The length of the CDR3 is 15 residues. V lost 5 bases to trimming and J lost 2 bases; unmatched junction nucleotides: 4. Germline V gene data show CDR1 as SGDLS and CDR2 as YYNGEE.

This clone was recorded once. The gene calls are TRBV29-1 and TRBJ1-1, with D tentatively TRBD1 (6 bases). Between the trimmed V and J ends, which lost 6 bases and 6 bases, there was a span of 17 bases. CDR1 SQVTM and CDR2 ANQGSEA come from the germline V gene. The CDR3 has 13 residues. The CDR3 region has the DNA TGCAGCGTGATGTCGGTCTGGGGGCCTGAAGCTTTCTTT. This translates into CSVMSVWGPEAFF.